The clone carrying this TCR beta chain was counted only a few times. The record originates from a study of identical twins. TCRdb redid the calling of the 5' RACE reads with MiXCR, one entry per CDR3 protein. In the table there are 700,000 or so distinct CDR3 sequences, 8.5% to 9% of which are singletons. Trimming took 4 bases from V and 0 from J; bases not matched to a gene: 7. CDR1 is KGHSH and CDR2 is LQKENI in the germline V gene. This CDR3 spans 16 amino acids. In addition, the sample was reused for a study of yellow fever vaccine responses in identical twins.

The clonotype was recovered from a woman between 18 and 29 years old in good health. Sequencing was performed on PBMCs. This sequence joins TRBV18 and TRBJ2-7, with 9 bases lining up with TRBD1. CDR3 protein: CASSRGTGLSSYEQYF. Here the CDR3 DNA reads TGTGCCAGCTCACGAGGGACAGGGTTAAGCTCCTACGAGCAGTACTTC.